The source of this T cell receptor (beta chain) is a study of T cell repertoires in cytomegalovirus infection (dated by TCRdb to between 2018 and 2021). Background on the whole study: The peptide stimulations were aimed at well-studied HLA-B-restricted epitopes as well as recently identified HLA-C-restricted CMV epitopes, whose presentation resists viral immunomodulation. The HLA type of each donor mattered for the analysis, because public TCR beta signatures pointed to carriage of CMV infection along with the matching HLA type.

A remark on this clonotype: Its antigen is not yet known. No base-level quality is on record; no much larger clone is a single base apart.

The CDR3 goes from the cysteine to the phenylalanine over 16 residues. Only CDR3 DNA remains: 48 bases, in frame from the first base. Ends trimmed: V by 2 bases, J by 1 base; bases unmatched to a gene: 4. Sequences MNHNS (CDR1) and SASEGT (CDR2) are obtained from the germline V gene. These reads were obtained on an Illumina HiSeq 1500. TCRdb handled the public reads itself, with Q25 trimming in fastp and clone calling in MiXCR, and kept productive beta chains. Duplicate CDR3 protein sequences are folded into a single record with the most common DNA and genes. The sample table records approximately 120,000 distinct CDR3 sequences; 30% to 40% of these occur just once. The top ten clonotypes cover 45% to 65% of the sample. Here is what the overall study found, with its caveats: The ex vivo response was dominated by HLA-C-restricted CMV-specific TCR beta clonotypes, and the single most frequent clonotype in two of eight donors was supplied by these HLA-C-restricted clonotypes. In both this cohort and an independent roughly 330-donor cohort, the cumulative frequency of public TCR beta family members distinguished carriers of CMV infection plus the relevant HLA type.

What the treatment or condition label conveys for this sample: in vitro stimulation with specific CMV peptide epitopes to enrich CMV-specific T cells. The rearrangement combines TRBV6-1 with TRBJ2-1, and 8 junctional nucleotides match TRBD1. Sequencing used CD8+ T cells from cultured PBMCs, obtained from culture after CMV antigen stimulation. The source is a human donor in good health (CMV status not recorded). Some clones in this sample may be carry-over from other donors' samples. The DNA reads as follows: TGTGCCAGCAGTGAACGGACAGGGATATCCTACAATGAGCAGTTCTTC. It translates to CASSERTGISYNEQFF.